This TCR beta chain appears in the sequencing data of a study of T cells in Graves' hyperthyroidism and ophthalmopathy (dated by TCRdb to the late 2010s). About the full investigation: Peripheral blood was sampled at the time of initial diagnosis, prior to any treatment. To identify TCR V-J signatures that set the groups apart, the researchers used a discovery cohort of about a hundred patients, made up of fewer than 50 with Graves' ophthalmopathy and around 58 with stable Graves' hyperthyroidism. An independent validation cohort of around 20 hyperthyroidism patients and over 15 patients who later progressed to ophthalmopathy tested prospective prediction of ophthalmopathy. The roughly 100 discovery patients were randomly divided into training and test sets at a 7:3 ratio. Thyroid tissue and blood T-cell repertoires from roughly 6 Graves' hyperthyroidism patients were also compared in the study. After sampling, hyperthyroidism patients received methimazole starting at 30 mg daily, and ophthalmopathy patients received high-dose intravenous methylprednisolone. The paper reports TCR Vbeta CDR3 sequencing of 135 peripheral blood samples: around 41 ophthalmopathy, under 80 hyperthyroidism and some 17 progressor patients. Summary of the overall study and its limitations: Most expanded thyroid clonotypes (frequency above 0.001) were also detected in blood, a finding suggesting that blood repertoires may reflect thyroid immune responses. Sample size was not statistically predetermined, and investigators were not blinded to group allocation. Ophthalmopathy was separated from stable hyperthyroidism by a 13 V-J signature model, with 85% to 90% sensitivity and about 81% specificity obtained in cross-validation and 80%/75% obtained in testing. In validation, the model predicted progression to ophthalmopathy with approximately 71% sensitivity and approximately 74% specificity, a median of around 6.6 months before onset.

TCR beta CDR3 regions were amplified from RNA transcripts. A first-round RT-PCR of the TCR CDR3 used the HTBI primer set with the Qiagen OneStep RT-PCR kit. Libraries were constructed in a second round of multiplex PCR, after which size selection and purification were performed. Sequencing of the libraries was done on an Illumina HiSeq2000 using paired-end 100 bp reads. The original pipeline was this. Raw data were processed with SOAPnuke, discarding reads with adapters, uncalled bases, mean Phred below 15, or no exact constant-primer or identifier match. High-quality paired reads were merged with COPE v1.2.5, and unique nucleotide sequences were defined as clonotypes. MiTCR v1.1 was used to align clonotypes to the IMGT TRBV, TRBD and TRBJ reference segments. The analysis included only V-J combinations with a frequency above 0.0001, which together covered around 99% of the repertoires. A TCS score was defined as the ratio of F50 (clonal expansion) to E x V (chaos), with BLOSUM62-based TCRdist applied between CDR3 peptides within each V-J. Welch's t-statistics and random forest reduced around 510 V-J features to under 15, which were used in a naive Bayes classifier (R e1071). The public sequencing data were trimmed at Q25 with fastp and processed into clonotypes with MiXCR by TCRdb, which kept only in-frame beta chains. Every entry covers one CDR3 protein and lists the most common genes and DNA from its rows. These V and J calls originate from TCRdb's pipeline instead of the authors' own analysis. The sample table contains 350,000 to 400,000 distinct CDR3 sequences; only one count was recorded for 15% of them. The top ten clones comprise about 30% of the sample.

A patient counted as having stable Graves' hyperthyroidism if no progression to ophthalmopathy occurred over 18 months of follow-up. Hyperthyroidism patients were aged 18 to 65 years and newly diagnosed, with disease duration of less than 2 months. Any patient with an uncontrolled infection, another autoimmune disease, pregnancy or lactation was excluded. Diagnoses relied on clinical symptoms, serum thyroxine and TRAb, thyroid ultrasound and orbital computed tomography. Ficoll-Paque density gradient centrifugation was used to isolate PBMCs from 8 to 10 ml of fresh peripheral blood. Trizol reagent was used to extract total RNA, and RNA quality was then checked on an Agilent 2100 Bioanalyzer. This clonotype was seen repeatedly, ten times or more. This receptor's antigen is unknown. It has no much larger one-base neighbor in the sample; base qualities were not kept. The CDR3 contains 13 residues, cysteine and phenylalanine counted. This entry keeps only the CDR3 DNA: 39 bases, framed from base 1. As encoded in the germline V gene, CDR1 is SQVTM while CDR2 is ANQGSEA. Unmatched junction bases come to 7, with V trimmed by 6 bases and J by 3 bases.

This TCR came from a woman aged 25 to 39 with Graves' hyperthyroidism. The rearrangement joined TRBV29-1 to TRBJ2-5; 7 central bases correspond to TRBD1. Material for sequencing was blood. The CDR3 is CSVVTGEEETQYF. The nucleotide sequence reads TGCAGCGTGGTTACAGGGGAAGAAGAGACCCAGTACTTC.